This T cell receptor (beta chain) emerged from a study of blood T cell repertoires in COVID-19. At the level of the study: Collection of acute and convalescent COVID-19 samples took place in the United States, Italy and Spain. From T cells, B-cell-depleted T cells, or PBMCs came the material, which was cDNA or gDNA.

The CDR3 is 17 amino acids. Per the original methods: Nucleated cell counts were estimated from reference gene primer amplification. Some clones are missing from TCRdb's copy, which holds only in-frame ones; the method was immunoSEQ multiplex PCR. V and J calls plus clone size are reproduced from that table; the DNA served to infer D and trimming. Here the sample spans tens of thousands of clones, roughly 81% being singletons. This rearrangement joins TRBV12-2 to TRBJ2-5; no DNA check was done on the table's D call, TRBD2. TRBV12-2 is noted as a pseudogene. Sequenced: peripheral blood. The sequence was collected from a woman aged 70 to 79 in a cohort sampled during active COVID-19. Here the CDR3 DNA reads TGTGCAAGTCGCTTAGAGGCGGGACTAGCGGGGCAAGAGACCCAGTACTTC. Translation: CASRLEAGLAGQETQYF.